One and the same sample provided the 8 T cell receptor beta chains below, sequenced in a study of shared clonotypes between healthy human individuals. Clones were sequenced by immunoSEQ multiplex PCR, and TCRdb holds only the in-frame ones, with some missing. The sample has about 2 million clones, around 95% seen once. Sequencing input: naive CD4+ T cells sorted from blood. Stated subset: CD45RA+ positively selected. The receptors stem from a man younger than 30 in good health.

The chain combines TRBV10-3 with TRBJ2-7, with D perhaps matching TRBD2 (5 bases). Looked up from germline, CDR1 is ENHRY and CDR2 is SYGVKD. The CDR3 contains 13 residues. With 8 bases removed from V and 7 bases from J, the gap between germline ends came to 18 bases. The CDR3 here is CAIGSASSGEQYF. The CDR3 nucleotides read TGTGCCATCGGTTCGGCTTCTTCGGGGGAGCAGTACTTC.

Turning to this clone: Other nucleotide sequences in the sample specify the same CDR3. CDR3 loop: CASSGGQVNQPQHF. The CDR3 DNA reads as TGTGCCAGCAGTGGCGGACAGGTCAATCAGCCCCAGCATTTT. The rearrangement joins TRBV6-1 to TRBJ1-5, with TRBD1 identical over 7 bases. The CDR3 runs 14 residues. Germline lookup yields CDR1 MNHNS and CDR2 SASEGT. V lost 4 bases, J lost 3 bases, and 3 bases stayed unmatched.

Of note for this clone: This sample includes further DNA sequences coding for the same CDR3. V gene TRBV5-1 combines with J gene TRBJ2-1; 7 bases are shared with TRBD1. CDR3 size: 15 residues. Germline CDR1 is SGHRS and CDR2 is YFSETQ. Trimming removed 0 bases from V and 2 bases from J; junction bases left unmatched: 2. The CDR3 DNA reads as TGCGCCAGCAGCTTGGCAGGGGGAACCTACAATGAGCAGTTCTTC. This gives the protein CASSLAGGTYNEQFF.

The chain is built from TRBV6-5 and TRBJ2-3; D remains unclear. V shed 4 bases and J shed 1 base, with 6 bases lying between them. The CDR3 totals 13 residues. The germline V gene encodes CDR1 MNHEY and CDR2 SVGAGI. The CDR3 DNA is TGTGCCAGCAGTTCGTTTGGCACAGATACGCAGTATTTT. This gives the protein CASSSFGTDTQYF.

The chain employs TRBV6-1 and TRBJ1-2, with unresolved D. Germline CDR1 MNHNS, CDR2 SASEGT. The CDR3 covers 12 residues. V lost 0 bases, J lost 8 bases, and 7 bases lay in between. The CDR3, as DNA: TGTGCCAGCAGTGAAGCGCTTCGGGGCTACACCTTC. Protein product: CASSEALRGYTF.

CDR3: CASRNHRGPPYEQYF. DNA for the CDR3: TGTGCCAGCAGAAACCACAGGGGTCCCCCCTACGAGCAGTACTTC. The chain joins TRBV6-5 to TRBJ2-7; 7 nucleotides align to TRBD1. The V gene end was trimmed by 6 bases and the J gene end by 2 bases; junction bases not matched to a gene: 10. Germline CDR1 is MNHEY and CDR2 is SVGAGI. CDR3 size: 15 residues.

This chain joins TRBV19 and TRBJ1-5; unclear D gene. Trimming removed 7 bases from V and 0 bases from J, with 10 bases in between. The germline CDR1 and CDR2 sequences are LNHDA and SQIVND (reference sequence). The CDR3 sequence is 14 residues long. CDR3 DNA sequence: TGTGCCAGTATCCGTGTGGGTAGCAATCAGCCCCAGCATTTT. It encodes CASIRVGSNQPQHF.

The rearrangement uses TRBV6-5 and TRBJ1-1; 8 bases are a match to TRBD1. The CDR3 spans 15 residues. V lost 2 bases, J lost 2 bases, and 4 bases stayed unmatched. The germline V gene has CDR1 MNHEY and CDR2 SVGAGI. CDR3 protein: CASSYQGQANTEAFF. CDR3 sequence (DNA): TGTGCCAGCAGTTACCAGGGACAGGCCAACACTGAAGCTTTCTTT.